This T cell receptor (beta chain) appears in the sequencing data of a study of PD-1 blockade in classical Hodgkin lymphoma. The CDR3 spans 13 residues. V shed 3 bases and J shed 4 bases, with 9 bases lying between them. Germline V gene sequence: CDR1 SNHLY, CDR2 FYNNEI. Profiling relied on immunoSEQ multiplex PCR, and the TCRdb table lists in-frame clones only, not all of them. This table holds roughly 31,000 clones, about 85% found once. Each patient's relapse followed autologous stem cell transplantation, and brentuximab vedotin exposure varied. Researchers used magnetic negative selection to pull out pure CD4+ T cells from thawed PBMCs. Study results and caveats: Complete responders showed a baseline diversity that resembled the diversity of newly diagnosed patients.

Regarding this clone: Its antigen remains unknown.

Sequencing was performed on CD4+ T cells from blood, taken at baseline. V and J are TRBV2 and TRBJ1-2; D ambiguous. The origin of this receptor is a human donor with classical Hodgkin lymphoma. CDR3 sequence reads: CASSDRVPYGYTF. DNA for the CDR3: TGTGCCAGCAGTGATCGTGTCCCCTATGGCTACACCTTC.